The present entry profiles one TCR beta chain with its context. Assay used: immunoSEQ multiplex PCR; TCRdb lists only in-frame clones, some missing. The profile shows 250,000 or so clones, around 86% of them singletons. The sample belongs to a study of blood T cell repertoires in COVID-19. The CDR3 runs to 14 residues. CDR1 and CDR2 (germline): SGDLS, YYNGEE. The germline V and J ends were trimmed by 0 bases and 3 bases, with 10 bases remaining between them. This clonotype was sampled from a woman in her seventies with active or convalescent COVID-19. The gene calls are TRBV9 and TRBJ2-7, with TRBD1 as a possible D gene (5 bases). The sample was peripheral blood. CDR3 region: CASSVGAGNYEQYF. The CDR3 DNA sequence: TGTGCCAGCAGCGTAGGCGCAGGGAACTACGAGCAGTACTTC.